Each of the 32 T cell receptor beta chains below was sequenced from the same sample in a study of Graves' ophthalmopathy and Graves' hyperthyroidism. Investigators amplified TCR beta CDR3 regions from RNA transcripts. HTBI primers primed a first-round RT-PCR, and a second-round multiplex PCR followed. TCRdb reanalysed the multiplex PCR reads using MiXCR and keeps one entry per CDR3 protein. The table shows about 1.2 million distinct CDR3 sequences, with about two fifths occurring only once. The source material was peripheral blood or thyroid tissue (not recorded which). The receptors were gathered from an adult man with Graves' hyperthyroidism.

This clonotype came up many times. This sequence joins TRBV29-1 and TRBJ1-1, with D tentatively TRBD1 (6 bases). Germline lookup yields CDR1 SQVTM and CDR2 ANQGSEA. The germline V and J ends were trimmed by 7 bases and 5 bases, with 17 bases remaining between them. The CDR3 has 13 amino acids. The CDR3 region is CSALEQGWTEAFF. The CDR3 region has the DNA TGCAGCGCCCTCGAACAGGGTTGGACTGAAGCTTTCTTT.

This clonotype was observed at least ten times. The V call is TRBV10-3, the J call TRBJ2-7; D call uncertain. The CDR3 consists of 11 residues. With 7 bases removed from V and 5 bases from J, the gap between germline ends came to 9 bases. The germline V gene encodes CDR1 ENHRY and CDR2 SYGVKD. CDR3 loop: CAIKGLHEQYF. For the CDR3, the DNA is TGTGCCATCAAAGGTCTCCACGAGCAGTACTTC.

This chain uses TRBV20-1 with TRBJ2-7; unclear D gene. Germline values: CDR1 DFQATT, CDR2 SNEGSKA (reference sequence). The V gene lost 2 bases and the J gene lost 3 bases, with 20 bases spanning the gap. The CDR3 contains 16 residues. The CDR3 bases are TGCAGTGCTAGAACGGACGGCAGCTCCTCTCTCTACGAGCAGTACTTC. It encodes CSARTDGSSSLYEQYF.

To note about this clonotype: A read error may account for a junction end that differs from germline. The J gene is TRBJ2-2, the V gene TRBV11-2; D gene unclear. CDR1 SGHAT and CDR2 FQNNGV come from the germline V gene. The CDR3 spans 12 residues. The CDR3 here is CASSHEVGELFF. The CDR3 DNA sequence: TGCGCCAGCAGCCACGAGGTCGGGGAGCTGTTTTTT.

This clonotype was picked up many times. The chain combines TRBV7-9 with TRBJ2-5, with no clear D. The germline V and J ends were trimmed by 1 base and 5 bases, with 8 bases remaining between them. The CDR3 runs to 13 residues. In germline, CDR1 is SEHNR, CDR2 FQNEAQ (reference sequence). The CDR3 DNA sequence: TGTGCCAGCAGCTTAGTCCAGTCGGAGACCCAGTACTTC. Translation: CASSLVQSETQYF.

The CDR3 DNA reads TGTGCCAGCAATCCTCTGGCGGTTGTTAGCAATCAGCCCCAGCATTTT. Translating gives CASNPLAVVSNQPQHF. J is TRBJ1-5 and V is TRBV6-1; D unclear. Germline CDR1 reads MNHNS; CDR2 reads SASEGT. Trimming pared 7 bases from V and 0 bases from J, leaving 16 bases between. This CDR3 is built from 16 residues.

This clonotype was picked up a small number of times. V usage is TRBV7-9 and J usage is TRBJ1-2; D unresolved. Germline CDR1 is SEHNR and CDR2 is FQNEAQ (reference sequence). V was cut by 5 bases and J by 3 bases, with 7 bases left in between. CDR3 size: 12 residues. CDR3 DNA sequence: TGTGCCAGCAGCCCCTACGACTATGGCTACACCTTC. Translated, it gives CASSPYDYGYTF.

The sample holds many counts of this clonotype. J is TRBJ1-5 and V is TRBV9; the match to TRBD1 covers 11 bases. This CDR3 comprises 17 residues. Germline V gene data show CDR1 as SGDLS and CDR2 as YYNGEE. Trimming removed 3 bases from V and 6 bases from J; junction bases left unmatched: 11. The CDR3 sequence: CASSGGPDRGRSQPQHF. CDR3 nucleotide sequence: TGTGCCAGCAGCGGGGGACCGGACAGGGGGCGCAGTCAGCCCCAGCATTTT.

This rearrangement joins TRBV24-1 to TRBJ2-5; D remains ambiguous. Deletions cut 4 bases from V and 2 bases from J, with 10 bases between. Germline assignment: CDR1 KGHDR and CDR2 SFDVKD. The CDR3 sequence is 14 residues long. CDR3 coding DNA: TGTGCCACCAGTGACCCCACAGATCAAGAGACCCAGTACTTC. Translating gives CATSDPTDQETQYF.

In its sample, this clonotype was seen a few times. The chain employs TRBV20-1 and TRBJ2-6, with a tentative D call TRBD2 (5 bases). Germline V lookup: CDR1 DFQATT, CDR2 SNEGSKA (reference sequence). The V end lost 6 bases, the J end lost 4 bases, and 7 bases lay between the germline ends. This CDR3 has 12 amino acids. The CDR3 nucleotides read TGCAGTGCCGGGGAGGGGGCCAACGTCCTGACTTTC. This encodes CSAGEGANVLTF.

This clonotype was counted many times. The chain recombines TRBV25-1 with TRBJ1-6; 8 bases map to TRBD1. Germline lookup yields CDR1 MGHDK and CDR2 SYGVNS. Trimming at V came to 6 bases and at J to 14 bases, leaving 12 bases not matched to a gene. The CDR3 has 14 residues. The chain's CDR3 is CASRHQDRDLSLHF. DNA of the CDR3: TGTGCCAGCAGACACCAGGACAGGGATTTATCCCTCCACTTT.

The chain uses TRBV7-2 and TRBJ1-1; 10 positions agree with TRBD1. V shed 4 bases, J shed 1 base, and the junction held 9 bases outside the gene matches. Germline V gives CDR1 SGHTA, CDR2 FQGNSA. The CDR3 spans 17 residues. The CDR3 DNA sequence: TGTGCCAGCAGCTCTTCCGACAGGGGGCCCAAGAACACTGAAGCTTTCTTT. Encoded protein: CASSSSDRGPKNTEAFF.

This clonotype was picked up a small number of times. This CDR3 is CASSSSDLGSYEQYF. The CDR3 nucleotides are TGTGCCAGCAGTTCCTCGGACCTTGGGTCCTACGAGCAGTACTTC. The V and J genes are TRBV7-9 and TRBJ2-7; D unresolved. Per germline, CDR1 SEHNR and CDR2 FQNEAQ (reference sequence). Trimming took 6 bases from V and 1 from J, leaving 16 bases between them. The CDR3 loop spans 15 amino acids.

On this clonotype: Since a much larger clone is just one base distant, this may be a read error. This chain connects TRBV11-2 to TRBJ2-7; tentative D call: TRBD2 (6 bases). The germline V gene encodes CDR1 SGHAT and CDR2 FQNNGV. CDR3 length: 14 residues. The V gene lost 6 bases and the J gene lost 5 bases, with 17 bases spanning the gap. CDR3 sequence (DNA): TGTGCCAGCAGTCCCAGGAGTGGGAGGCACGAGCAGTACTTC. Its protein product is CASSPRSGRHEQYF.

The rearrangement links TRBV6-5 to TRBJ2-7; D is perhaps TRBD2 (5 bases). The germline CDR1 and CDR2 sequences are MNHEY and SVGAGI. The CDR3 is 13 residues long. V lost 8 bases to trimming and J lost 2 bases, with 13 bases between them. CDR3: CASGVGVPYEQYF. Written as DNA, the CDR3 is TGTGCCAGCGGGGTGGGAGTCCCCTACGAGCAGTACTTC.

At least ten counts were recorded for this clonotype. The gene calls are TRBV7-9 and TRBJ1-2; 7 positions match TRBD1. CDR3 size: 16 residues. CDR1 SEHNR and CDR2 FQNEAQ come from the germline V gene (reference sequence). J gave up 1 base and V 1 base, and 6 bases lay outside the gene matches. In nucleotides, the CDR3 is TGTGCCAGCAGCTTAGACAGGGGCCACCATAACTATGGCTACACCTTC. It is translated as CASSLDRGHHNYGYTF.

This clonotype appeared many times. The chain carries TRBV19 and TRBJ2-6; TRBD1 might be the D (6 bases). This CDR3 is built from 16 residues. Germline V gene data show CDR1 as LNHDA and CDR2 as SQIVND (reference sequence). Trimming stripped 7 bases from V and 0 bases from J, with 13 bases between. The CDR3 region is CASTFGQSSGANVLTF. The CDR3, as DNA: TGTGCCAGTACTTTTGGACAGAGCTCTGGGGCCAACGTCCTGACTTTC.

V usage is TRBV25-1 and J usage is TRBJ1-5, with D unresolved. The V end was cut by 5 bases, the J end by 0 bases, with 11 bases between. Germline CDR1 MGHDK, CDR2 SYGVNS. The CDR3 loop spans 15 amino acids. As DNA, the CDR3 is TGTGCCAGCAGTTTGCTTTCTGATAGCAATCAGCCCCAGCATTTT. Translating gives CASSLLSDSNQPQHF.

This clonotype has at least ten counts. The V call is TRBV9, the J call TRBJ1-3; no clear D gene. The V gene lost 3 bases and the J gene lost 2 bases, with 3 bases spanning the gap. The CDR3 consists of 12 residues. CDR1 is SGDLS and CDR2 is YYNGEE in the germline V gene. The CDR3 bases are TGTGCCAGCAGCGCCGCTGGAAACACCATATATTTT. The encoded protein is CASSAAGNTIYF.

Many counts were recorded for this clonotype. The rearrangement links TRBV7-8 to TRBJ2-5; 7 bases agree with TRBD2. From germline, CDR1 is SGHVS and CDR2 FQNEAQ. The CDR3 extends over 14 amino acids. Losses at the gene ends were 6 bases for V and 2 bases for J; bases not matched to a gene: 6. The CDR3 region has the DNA TGTGCCAGCAGTAGGGGAGCGGGGCAAGAGACCCAGTACTTC. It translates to CASSRGAGQETQYF. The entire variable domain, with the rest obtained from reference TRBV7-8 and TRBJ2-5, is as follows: GAGVSQSPRYKVAKRGQDVALRCDPISGHVSLFWYQQALGQGPEFLTYFQNEAQLDKSGLPSDRFFAERPEGSVSTLKIQRTQQEDSAVYLCASSRGAGQETQYFGPGTRLLVL.

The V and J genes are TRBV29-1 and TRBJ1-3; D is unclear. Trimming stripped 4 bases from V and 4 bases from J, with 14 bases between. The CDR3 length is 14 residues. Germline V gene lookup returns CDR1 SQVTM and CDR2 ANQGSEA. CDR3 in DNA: TGCAGCGTTGCCCTCCCTGACCGGGGAAACACCATATATTTT. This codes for CSVALPDRGNTIYF.

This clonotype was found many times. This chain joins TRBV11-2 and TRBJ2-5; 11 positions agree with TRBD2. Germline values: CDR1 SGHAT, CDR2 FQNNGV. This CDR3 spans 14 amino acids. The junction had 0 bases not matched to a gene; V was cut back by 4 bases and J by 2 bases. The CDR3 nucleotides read TGTGCCAGCAGCTCTAGCGGGAGGCAAGAGACCCAGTACTTC. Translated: CASSSSGRQETQYF. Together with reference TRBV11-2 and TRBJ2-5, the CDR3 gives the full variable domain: EAGVAQSPRYKIIEKRQSVAFWCNPISGHATLYWYQQILGQGPKLLIQFQNNGVVDDSQLPKDRFSAERLKGVDSTLKIQPAKLEDSAVYLCASSSSGRQETQYFGPGTRLLVL.

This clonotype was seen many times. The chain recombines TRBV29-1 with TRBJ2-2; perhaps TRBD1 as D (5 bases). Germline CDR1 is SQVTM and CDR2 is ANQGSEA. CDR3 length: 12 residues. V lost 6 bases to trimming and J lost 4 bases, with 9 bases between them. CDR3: CSVWGPTGELFF. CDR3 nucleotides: TGCAGCGTATGGGGCCCCACCGGGGAGCTGTTTTTT.

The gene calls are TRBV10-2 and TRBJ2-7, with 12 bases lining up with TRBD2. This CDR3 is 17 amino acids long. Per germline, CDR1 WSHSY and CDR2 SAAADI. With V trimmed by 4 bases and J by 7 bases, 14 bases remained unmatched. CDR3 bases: TGCGCCAGCAGTGCCGGACTAGCGGGGACTTGGTCGGGGGAGCAGTACTTC. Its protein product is CASSAGLAGTWSGEQYF.

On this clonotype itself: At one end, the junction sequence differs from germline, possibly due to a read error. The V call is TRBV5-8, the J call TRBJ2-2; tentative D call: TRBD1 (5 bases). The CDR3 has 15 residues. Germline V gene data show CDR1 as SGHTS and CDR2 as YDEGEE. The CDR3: CASSRLGENTGELFF. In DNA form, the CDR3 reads TGCGCCAGCAGCCGTCTAGGGGAGAACACCGGGGAGCTGTTTTTT.

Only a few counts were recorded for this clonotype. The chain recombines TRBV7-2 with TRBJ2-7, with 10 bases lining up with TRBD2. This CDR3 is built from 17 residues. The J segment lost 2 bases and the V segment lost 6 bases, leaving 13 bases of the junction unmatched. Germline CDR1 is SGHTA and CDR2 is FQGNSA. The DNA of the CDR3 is TGTGCCAGCAGATTTTCTGGAGCTAGCGGGGGCACCTACGAGCAGTACTTC. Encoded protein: CASRFSGASGGTYEQYF. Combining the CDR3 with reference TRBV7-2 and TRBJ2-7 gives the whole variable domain GAGVSQSPSNKVTEKGKDVELRCDPISGHTALYWYRQSLGQGLEFLIYFQGNSAPDKSGLPSDRFSAERTGGSVSTLTIQRTQQEDSAVYLCASRFSGASGGTYEQYFGPGTRLTVT.

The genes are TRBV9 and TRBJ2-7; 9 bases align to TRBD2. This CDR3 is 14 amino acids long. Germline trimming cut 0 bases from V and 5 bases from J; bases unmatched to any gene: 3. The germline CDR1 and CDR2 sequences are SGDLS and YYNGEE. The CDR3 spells CASSVGGRENEQYF. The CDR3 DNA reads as TGTGCCAGCAGCGTAGGCGGGAGGGAAAACGAGCAGTACTTC.

CDR3 residues: CASRGTGYTGELFF. The CDR3 bases are TGTGCCAGCAGAGGGACCGGTTACACCGGGGAGCTGTTTTTT. The chain carries TRBV6-1 and TRBJ2-2; D possibly uses TRBD1 or TRBD2 (5 bases each). The CDR3 extends over 14 amino acids. Between the trimmed V and J ends, which lost 6 bases and 3 bases, there was a span of 11 bases. Germline CDR1 and CDR2: MNHNS and SASEGT.

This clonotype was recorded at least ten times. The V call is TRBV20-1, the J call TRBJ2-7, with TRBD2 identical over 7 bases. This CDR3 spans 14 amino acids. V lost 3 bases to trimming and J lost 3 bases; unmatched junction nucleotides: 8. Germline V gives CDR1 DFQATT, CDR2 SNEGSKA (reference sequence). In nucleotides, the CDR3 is TGCAGTGCTAGTACGTCTAGCGGAAACTACGAGCAGTACTTC. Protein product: CSASTSSGNYEQYF.

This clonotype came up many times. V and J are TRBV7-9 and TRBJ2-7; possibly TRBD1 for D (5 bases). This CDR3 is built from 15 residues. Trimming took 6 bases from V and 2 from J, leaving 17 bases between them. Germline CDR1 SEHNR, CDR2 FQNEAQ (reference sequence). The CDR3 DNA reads TGTGCCAGCAGTTCTCTTTTGGGGCGAACCTACGAGCAGTACTTC. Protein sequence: CASSSLLGRTYEQYF.

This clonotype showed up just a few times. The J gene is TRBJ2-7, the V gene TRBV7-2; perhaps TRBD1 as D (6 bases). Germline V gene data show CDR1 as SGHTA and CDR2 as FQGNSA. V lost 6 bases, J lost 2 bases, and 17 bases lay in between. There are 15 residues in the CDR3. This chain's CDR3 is CASREQGSRTYEQYF. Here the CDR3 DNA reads TGTGCCAGCAGGGAACAGGGTTCTAGGACCTACGAGCAGTACTTC.

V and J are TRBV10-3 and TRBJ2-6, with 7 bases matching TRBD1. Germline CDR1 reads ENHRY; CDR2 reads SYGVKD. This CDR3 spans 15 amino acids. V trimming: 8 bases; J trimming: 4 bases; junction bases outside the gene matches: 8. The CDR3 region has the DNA TGTGCCATCCGGGCCGGGACAGCCGGGGCCAACGTCCTGACTTTC. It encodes CAIRAGTAGANVLTF.